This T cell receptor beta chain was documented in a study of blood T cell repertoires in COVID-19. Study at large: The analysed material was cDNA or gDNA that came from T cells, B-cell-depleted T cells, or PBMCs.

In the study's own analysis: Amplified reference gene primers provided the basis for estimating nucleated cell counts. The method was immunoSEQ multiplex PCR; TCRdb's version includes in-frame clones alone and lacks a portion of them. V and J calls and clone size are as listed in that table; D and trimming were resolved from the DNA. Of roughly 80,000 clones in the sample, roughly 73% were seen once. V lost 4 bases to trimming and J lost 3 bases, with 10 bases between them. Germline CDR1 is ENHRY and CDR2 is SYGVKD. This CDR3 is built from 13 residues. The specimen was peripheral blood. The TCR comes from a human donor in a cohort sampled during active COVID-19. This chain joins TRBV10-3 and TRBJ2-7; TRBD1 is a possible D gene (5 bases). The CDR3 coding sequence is TGTGCCATCAGTGGGGCGACAGACTACGAGCAGTACTTC. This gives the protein CAISGATDYEQYF.